In its sample, the clone carrying this T cell receptor (beta chain) was seen once. The sample is drawn from a study of shared clonotypes between healthy human individuals. Generated by immunoSEQ multiplex PCR, the TCRdb table keeps only in-frame clones and is missing some. The sample contains 400,000 to 600,000 clones, about 96% of which appear only once. Germline CDR1 is KGHSH and CDR2 is LQKENI. V was clipped by 1 base and J by 0 bases, with 7 bases between them. This CDR3 is 15 amino acids long. V usage is TRBV18 and J usage is TRBJ2-1, with D unclear. The receptor's source is a woman in her twenties or thirties in good health. Material for sequencing was naive CD4+ T cells sorted from blood. As to subset: CD45RA+ positively selected. The CDR3 DNA follows: TGTGCCAGCTCACCACAGTGGAGCTCCTACAATGAGCAGTTCTTC. This sequence encodes CASSPQWSSYNEQFF.